Each of the 11 T cell receptor beta chains below was sequenced from the same sample in a study of shared clonotypes between healthy human individuals (dated by TCRdb to 2018 to 2020). Libraries were built with the immunoSEQ multiplex PCR assay. In TCRdb, the immuneACCESS table is reduced to in-frame sequences with V and J assigned. These tables do not hold every clone; where another copy was compared, an unresolved V gene accounts for under half, and the others remain unexplained. This sample comprises some 2.3 million clones, approximately 93% of them detected only once. The ten largest make up 0.39% of the sample. The material sequenced was naive CD4+ T cells from PBMCs. The cell subset or site tag for this specimen amounts to: CD45RA+ positively selected. The receptors stem from a man between 18 and 29 years old in good health. Some clones in this sample may be carry-over from other donors' samples.

This clone was seen only once. The V and J genes are TRBV28 and TRBJ1-4; 7 nucleotides match TRBD1. Germline CDR1 MDHEN, CDR2 SYDVKM. V shed 10 bases and J 0 bases; nucleotides not matched to a gene: 14. The CDR3 length is 17 residues. The CDR3 coding sequence is TGTGCCACGAGGACAGGCGGGCTCTCTGCAACTAATGAAAAACTGTTTTTT. Its translation is CATRTGGLSATNEKLFF.

The V and J genes are TRBV6-6 and TRBJ2-3, with D maybe TRBD1 (7 bases). V lost 7 bases and J 4 bases, leaving 18 bases between the germline ends. The CDR3 covers 15 residues. Germline assignment: CDR1 MNHNY and CDR2 SVGAGI (reference sequence). The CDR3 DNA reads as TGTGCCAGCACTAAGGAGCAGGGGGGCGCAGATACGCAGTATTTT. Translated: CASTKEQGGADTQYF.

The rearrangement joins TRBV7-2 to TRBJ2-7; 7 nucleotides align to TRBD2. CDR3 length: 15 amino acids. J gave up 2 bases and V 5 bases, and 9 bases lay outside the gene matches. The germline V gene encodes CDR1 SGHTA and CDR2 FQGNSA. The CDR3 loop is CASSTRTRPTYEQYF. CDR3 coding DNA: TGTGCCAGCAGCACGCGGACTAGACCTACCTACGAGCAGTACTTC.

This clone was counted a single time. In the same sample, other DNA sequences code for this CDR3. The J gene is TRBJ2-7, the V gene TRBV9; 9 bases map to TRBD1. Trimming cost V 4 bases and J 3 bases; bases outside gene matches: 5. The CDR3 loop spans 14 amino acids. The germline V gene encodes CDR1 SGDLS and CDR2 YYNGEE. CDR3 sequence (DNA): TGTGCCAGCAGCATTGGGACAGGGAGCTACGAGCAGTACTTC. Its translation is CASSIGTGSYEQYF.

This clone has more than one count but fewer than ten. The chain employs TRBV7-9 and TRBJ1-2; D is unclear. The length of the CDR3 is 13 residues. CDR1 SEHNR and CDR2 FQNEAQ come from the germline V gene (reference sequence). Trimming pared 5 bases from V and 5 bases from J, leaving 12 bases between. The CDR3, as DNA: TGTGCCAGCAGCACTAACGGATTATATGGCTACACCTTC. Its translation is CASSTNGLYGYTF.

The gene calls are TRBV7-9 and TRBJ2-1, with D possibly called TRBD1 or TRBD2 (5 bases each). Germline CDR1 is SEHNR and CDR2 is FQNEAQ (reference sequence). Trimming shortened V by 2 bases and J by 5 bases, and 13 bases separated the two germline ends. The CDR3 extends over 15 amino acids. The CDR3 sequence: CASSLRQGPNNEQFF. For the CDR3, the DNA is TGTGCCAGCAGCTTACGGCAGGGACCAAACAATGAGCAGTTCTTC.

This clone was seen once. The V gene is TRBV5-1, the J gene TRBJ2-3; 8 positions match TRBD2. J lost 1 base, V lost 4 bases, and 2 bases had no gene match. The CDR3 totals 14 residues. Germline V gives CDR1 SGHRS, CDR2 YFSETQ. CDR3 region: CASSPSGRTDTQYF. CDR3 DNA sequence: TGCGCCAGCAGCCCTAGCGGGCGCACAGATACGCAGTATTTT.

The gene calls are TRBV19 and TRBJ2-7, with TRBD2 matching over 9 bases. The ends lost 3 bases at V and 5 bases at J; junction bases unmatched: 5. The CDR3 extends over 14 amino acids. The germline CDR1 and CDR2 sequences are LNHDA and SQIVND (reference sequence). CDR3 DNA sequence: TGTGCCAGTAGTATGGTTAGCGGGAGCCACGAGCAGTACTTC. Translating gives CASSMVSGSHEQYF.

V and J are TRBV5-1 and TRBJ1-1, with D unresolved. Trimming took 3 bases from V and 0 from J, leaving 9 bases between them. The CDR3 has 14 residues. CDR1 SGHRS and CDR2 YFSETQ come from the germline V gene. CDR3 sequence: CASSSHQMNTEAFF. The CDR3 DNA reads as TGCGCCAGCAGCTCGCATCAGATGAACACTGAAGCTTTCTTT. Drawing the rest from reference TRBV5-1 and TRBJ1-1, the complete variable domain is KAGVTQTPRYLIKTRGQQVTLSCSPISGHRSVSWYQQTPGQGLQFLFEYFSETQRNKGNFPGRFSGRQFSNSRSEMNVSTLELGDSALYLCASSSHQMNTEAFFGQGTRLTVV.

V usage is TRBV6-1 and J usage is TRBJ2-5; 9 nucleotides align to TRBD1. The CDR3 has 15 amino acids. The ends lost 7 bases at V and 5 bases at J; junction bases unmatched: 11. Germline V gives CDR1 MNHNS, CDR2 SASEGT. The CDR3 loop reads CASKGQGLRRETQYF. For the CDR3, the DNA is TGTGCCAGCAAAGGACAGGGGTTGAGGAGGGAGACCCAGTACTTC.

The J gene is TRBJ2-3, the V gene TRBV11-2; D is ambiguous. CDR3 length: 15 amino acids. From germline, CDR1 is SGHAT and CDR2 FQNNGV. V was shortened by 5 bases and J by 2 bases, with 14 bases between the two germline ends. In DNA form, the CDR3 reads TGTGCCAGCAGCCCAGAACCCGACCACACAGATACGCAGTATTTT. The encoded protein is CASSPEPDHTDTQYF.